This T cell receptor beta chain was sequenced in a study of blood T cell repertoires in COVID-19. Study as a whole: The analysed material was cDNA or gDNA that came from T cells, B-cell-depleted T cells, or PBMCs.

Germline V gene lookup returns CDR1 LNHDA and CDR2 SQIVND (reference sequence). CDR3 length: 15 residues. Trimming cost V 6 bases and J 4 bases; bases outside gene matches: 8. As handled by the study authors: Counts of nucleated cells, estimated from reference gene primer amplification, were obtained. Profiled with immunoSEQ multiplex PCR; TCRdb holds only in-frame clones, not every one. That table supplies the V and J calls and clone size; D and trimming were determined from the DNA. The sample yields nearly 200,000 clones, 70% to 90% seen once. The chain couples TRBV19 to TRBJ2-1; 8 bases line up with TRBD2. What was sequenced was peripheral blood. This TCR was recovered from a woman between 65 and 79 years old with acute or convalescent COVID-19. CDR3 nucleotide sequence: TGTGCCAGTAGCCCGGGACTAGGTAATTACAATGAGCAGTTCTTC. It yields the protein CASSPGLGNYNEQFF.